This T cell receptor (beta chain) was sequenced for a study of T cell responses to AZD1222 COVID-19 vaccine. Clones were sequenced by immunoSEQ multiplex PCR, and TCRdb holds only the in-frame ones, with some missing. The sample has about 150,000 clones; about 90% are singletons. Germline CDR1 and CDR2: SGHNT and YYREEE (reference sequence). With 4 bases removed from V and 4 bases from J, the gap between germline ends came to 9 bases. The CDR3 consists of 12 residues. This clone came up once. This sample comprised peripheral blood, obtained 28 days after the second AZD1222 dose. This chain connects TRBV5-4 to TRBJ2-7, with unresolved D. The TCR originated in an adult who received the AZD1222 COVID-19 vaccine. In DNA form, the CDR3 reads TGTGCCAGCAGCCGCGACGGATACGAGCAGTACTTC. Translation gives CASSRDGYEQYF.